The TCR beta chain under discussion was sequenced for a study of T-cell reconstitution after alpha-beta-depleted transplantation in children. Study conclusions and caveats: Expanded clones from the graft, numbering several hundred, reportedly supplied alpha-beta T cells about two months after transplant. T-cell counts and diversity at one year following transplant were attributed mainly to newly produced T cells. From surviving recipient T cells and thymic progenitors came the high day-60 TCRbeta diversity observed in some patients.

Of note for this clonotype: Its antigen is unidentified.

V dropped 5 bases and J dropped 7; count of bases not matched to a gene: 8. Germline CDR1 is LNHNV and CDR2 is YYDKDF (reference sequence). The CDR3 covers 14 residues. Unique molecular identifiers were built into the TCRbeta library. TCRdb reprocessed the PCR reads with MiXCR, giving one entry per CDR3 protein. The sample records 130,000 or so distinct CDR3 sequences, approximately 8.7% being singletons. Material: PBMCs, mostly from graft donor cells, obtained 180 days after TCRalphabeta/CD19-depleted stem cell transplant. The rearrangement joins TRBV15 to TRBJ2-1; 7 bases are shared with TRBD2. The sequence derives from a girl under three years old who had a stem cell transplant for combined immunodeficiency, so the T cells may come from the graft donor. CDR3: CATSSRLAANEQFF. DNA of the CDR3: TGTGCCACCAGCTCCCGACTAGCAGCGAATGAGCAGTTCTTC.